These T cell receptor beta chains were read from a single sample in a study of T-cell reconstitution after alpha-beta-depleted transplantation in children. Each CDR3 protein gets one entry after TCRdb re-called the PCR reads with MiXCR. The sample lists some 600,000 distinct CDR3 sequences, 10% to 15% occurring once. Material: PBMCs, mostly from graft donor cells, obtained 360 days after TCRalphabeta/CD19-depleted stem cell transplant. The receptors shown here come from a male patient between 5 and 17 years old who had a stem cell transplant for acute myeloid leukemia, so the T cells may come from the graft donor. The CDR3 runs from the conserved cysteine through the conserved F or W. Fields, in order: clone size, V gene, J gene, CDR3 protein. A clone size is listed for some rows: how often the clone was seen (once, few, many), or a class if it is expanded.

clone size: NA
V gene: TRBV5-4
J gene: TRBJ2-5
CDR3 protein: CASSSGPPETQYF

clone size: many
V gene: TRBV29-1
J gene: TRBJ2-7
CDR3 protein: CSAGSYYEQYF

clone size: NA
V gene: TRBV11-1
J gene: TRBJ2-1
CDR3 protein: CASSSPGLAVNEQFF

clone size: few
V gene: TRBV11-2
J gene: TRBJ2-3
CDR3 protein: CASSPGGGRDGTDTQYF

clone size: NA
V gene: TRBV20-1
J gene: TRBJ2-7
CDR3 protein: CSAPPGGYSYEQYF

clone size: NA
V gene: TRBV7-9
J gene: TRBJ1-3
CDR3 protein: CASSSSRDPRNTIYF

clone size: NA
V gene: TRBV29-1
J gene: TRBJ1-1
CDR3 protein: CSVVRGANTEAFF

clone size: many
V gene: TRBV29-1
J gene: TRBJ2-7
CDR3 protein: CSVEVGVEQYF

clone size: few
V gene: TRBV2
J gene: TRBJ2-5
CDR3 protein: CASSNRLAGGQETQYF

clone size: NA
V gene: TRBV20-1
J gene: TRBJ2-3
CDR3 protein: CSSRLGDTQYF

clone size: NA
V gene: TRBV28
J gene: TRBJ2-3
CDR3 protein: CATGQGGDTQYF

clone size: NA
V gene: TRBV12-3/TRBV12-4
J gene: TRBJ2-7
CDR3 protein: CASSPGPSTYEQYF

clone size: many
V gene: TRBV7-3
J gene: TRBJ2-1
CDR3 protein: CASSWDSYNEQFF

clone size: few
V gene: TRBV11-2
J gene: TRBJ2-7
CDR3 protein: CASSYRGLGIGPSYEQYF

clone size: NA
V gene: TRBV20-1
J gene: TRBJ2-3
CDR3 protein: CSARGTTPDTQYF

clone size: NA
V gene: TRBV29-1
J gene: TRBJ2-1
CDR3 protein: CSVAAGGPDEQFF

clone size: NA
V gene: TRBV7-8
J gene: TRBJ2-7
CDR3 protein: CASSLALRASYEQYF

clone size: few
V gene: TRBV27
J gene: TRBJ2-2
CDR3 protein: CASSKGVRGTGELFF

clone size: NA
V gene: TRBV7-6
J gene: TRBJ1-1
CDR3 protein: CASARDGLTEAFF

clone size: many
V gene: TRBV29-1
J gene: TRBJ2-6
CDR3 protein: CSVEENPSGANVLTF

clone size: NA
V gene: TRBV5-1
J gene: TRBJ2-5
CDR3 protein: CASSLASGMETQYF

clone size: few
V gene: TRBV27
J gene: TRBJ2-7
CDR3 protein: CASSPPQVPYEQYF

clone size: NA
V gene: TRBV12-3/TRBV12-4
J gene: TRBJ1-4
CDR3 protein: CASSPGQGPINEKLFF

clone size: few
V gene: TRBV11-2
J gene: TRBJ2-5
CDR3 protein: CASSLESAGGLGETQYF

clone size: many
V gene: TRBV12-3/TRBV12-4
J gene: TRBJ2-2
CDR3 protein: CASSLASPGGLNTGELFF

clone size: NA
V gene: TRBV2
J gene: TRBJ2-3
CDR3 protein: CASRGPGQGRTDTQYF

clone size: NA
V gene: TRBV27
J gene: TRBJ2-1
CDR3 protein: CASSFGGMVDEQFF

clone size: few
V gene: TRBV20-1
J gene: TRBJ1-5
CDR3 protein: CSAVPPGAISNQPQHF

clone size: many
V gene: TRBV29-1
J gene: TRBJ2-5
CDR3 protein: CSVDRGGSETQYF

clone size: many
V gene: TRBV3-1
J gene: TRBJ2-5
CDR3 protein: CASSQVVGTVTQYF

clone size: once
V gene: TRBV27
J gene: TRBJ2-1
CDR3 protein: CASLTTGNYYNEQFF

clone size: many
V gene: TRBV11-2
J gene: TRBJ2-3
CDR3 protein: CASSSRGAGPDTQYF

clone size: NA
V gene: TRBV7-9
J gene: TRBJ2-3
CDR3 protein: CASSPPNAGILTDTQYF

clone size: NA
V gene: TRBV20-1
J gene: TRBJ2-7
CDR3 protein: CSASSLRGQNTYEQYF

clone size: NA
V gene: TRBV11-2
J gene: TRBJ2-3
CDR3 protein: CASSLLGQGTDTQYF

clone size: few
V gene: TRBV10-3
J gene: TRBJ2-5
CDR3 protein: CAISAVKWETQYF

clone size: NA
V gene: TRBV4-2
J gene: TRBJ2-7
CDR3 protein: CASSPKGNYEQYF

clone size: many
V gene: TRBV6-5
J gene: TRBJ1-1
CDR3 protein: CASSRGSMNTEAFF

clone size: NA
V gene: TRBV12-3/TRBV12-4
J gene: TRBJ1-4
CDR3 protein: CASTLMGEAEKLFF

clone size: many
V gene: TRBV7-9
J gene: TRBJ2-3
CDR3 protein: CASSLNDRGPSTDTQYF

clone size: many
V gene: TRBV4-3
J gene: TRBJ2-1
CDR3 protein: CASSPSLARSYNEQFF

clone size: few
V gene: TRBV7-6
J gene: TRBJ2-5
CDR3 protein: CASSSSPTVYPGGTQYF

clone size: few
V gene: TRBV12-3/TRBV12-4
J gene: TRBJ2-5
CDR3 protein: CASSLIAVEETQYF

clone size: few
V gene: TRBV29-1
J gene: TRBJ2-3
CDR3 protein: CSVVGHGTDTQYF